This T cell receptor (beta chain) was profiled in a study of T cell repertoires in cytomegalovirus infection. On the study more broadly: As its CMV epitopes, the study selected recently identified HLA-C-restricted and well-studied HLA-B-restricted targets.

The CDR3 has 18 residues. Trimming removed 6 bases from V and 1 base from J; junction bases left unmatched: 14. Germline V gives CDR1 MNHGY, CDR2 SVAAGI. A few counts support this clonotype. Its antigen is undetermined. MiXCR was run by TCRdb on the reads, yielding one entry per CDR3 protein. The table records roughly 500,000 distinct CDR3 sequences, roughly 43% of them present only once. Material: cultured PBMCs, obtained from culture after CMV antigen stimulation. This chain links TRBV6-9 with TRBJ1-5, with TRBD1 matching over 8 bases. The sequence derives from a human donor in good health (CMV status not recorded). Some clones in this sample may be carry-over from other donors' samples. CDR3 DNA: TGTGCCAGCAGGGGTGGACAGGGAAAGTCGGTAAGCAATCAGCCCCAGCATTTT. Encoded protein: CASRGGQGKSVSNQPQHF.